This T cell receptor (beta chain) was captured in a study of radiation and T cells in renal cell carcinoma. This CDR3 spans 13 amino acids. CDR1 is MGHDK, CDR2 SYGVNS, per germline. V lost 2 bases, J lost 7 bases, and 11 bases lay in between. Sequencing used immunoSEQ multiplex PCR; TCRdb keeps in-frame clones, though not all of them. In the table there are roughly 130,000 clones, 85% to 90% of which are singletons. Time point meaning: blood 2 weeks post-SBRT. The treatment was: 15 Gy SBRT to primary tumor, nephrectomy 4 weeks later. The J gene is TRBJ1-2, the V gene TRBV25-1; D remains ambiguous. This TCR derives from a woman aged 70-85 years with renal cell carcinoma. The source was blood, collected from a patient whose treatment included radiotherapy and nephrectomy. Here the CDR3 reads CASSEDSYRGYTF. The CDR3 DNA reads TGTGCCAGCAGTGAAGACTCCTACCGTGGCTACACCTTC.